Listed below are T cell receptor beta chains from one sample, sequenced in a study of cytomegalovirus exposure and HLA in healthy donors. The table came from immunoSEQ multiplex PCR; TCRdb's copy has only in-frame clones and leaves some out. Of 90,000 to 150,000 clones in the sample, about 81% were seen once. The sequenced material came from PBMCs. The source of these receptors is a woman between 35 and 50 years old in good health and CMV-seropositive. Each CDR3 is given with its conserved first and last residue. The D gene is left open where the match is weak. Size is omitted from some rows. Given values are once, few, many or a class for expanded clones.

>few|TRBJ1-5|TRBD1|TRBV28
TGTGCCAGCAGTGACAGGGGCAATCAGCCCCAGCATTTT
CASSDRGNQPQHF
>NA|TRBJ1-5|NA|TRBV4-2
TGTGCCAGCAGCCAAGATCCGGGTCAGCCCCAGCATTTT
CASSQDPGQPQHF
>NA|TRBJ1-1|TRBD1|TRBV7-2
TGTGCCAGCAGCCTATTAGGGGGCGGTGTGACTGATGAAGCTTTCTTT
CASSLLGGGVTDEAFF
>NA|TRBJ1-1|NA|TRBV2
TGTGCCAGCAGTGAAAGTAATCGGGTAAACACTGAAGCTTTCTTT
CASSESNRVNTEAFF
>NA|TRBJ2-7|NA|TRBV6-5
TGTGCCAGCAGTTACTCCAGTTACGAGCAGTACTTC
CASSYSSYEQYF
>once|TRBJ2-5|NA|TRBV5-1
TGCGCCAGCAGCTTTGGGACTGCACAAGAGACCCAGTACTTC
CASSFGTAQETQYF
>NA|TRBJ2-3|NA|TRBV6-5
TGTGCCAGCAGTTCCGCGGGGATCGGGGCAGATACGCAGTATTTT
CASSSAGIGADTQYF
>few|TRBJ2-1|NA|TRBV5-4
TGTGCCAGCAGCGGGTTGGGGGCTAGTAACCATGAGCAGTTCTTC
CASSGLGASNHEQFF
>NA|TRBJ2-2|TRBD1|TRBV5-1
TGCGCCAGCAGCACCGGGACAGGGACCGGGGAGCTGTTTTTT
CASSTGTGTGELFF
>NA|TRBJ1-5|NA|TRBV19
TGTGCCAGTAGTATGACAGTATTCGGCAATCAGCCCCAGCATTTT
CASSMTVFGNQPQHF
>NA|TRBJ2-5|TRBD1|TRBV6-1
TGTGCCAGCAGTGAGGGGACAGGGGTTCTGGTGAGGGAGACCCAGTACTTC
CASSEGTGVLVRETQYF
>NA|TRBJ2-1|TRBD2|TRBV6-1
TGTGCCAGCAGTGAATCCCTAGCGGGAGGAAATGAGCAGTTCTTC
CASSESLAGGNEQFF
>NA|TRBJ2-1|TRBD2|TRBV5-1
TGCGCCAGCAGCCCCGGGCTAGCGGGGGCCAGGGATGAGCAGTTCTTC
CASSPGLAGARDEQFF
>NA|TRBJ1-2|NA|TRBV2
TGTGCCAGCAGTGAATCTCGGGGAGACTATGGCTACACCTTC
CASSESRGDYGYTF
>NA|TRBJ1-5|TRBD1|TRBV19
TGTGCCAGTCGACAGGGGGGTCAGCCCCAGCATTTT
CASRQGGQPQHF